Listed below are T cell receptor beta chains from one sample, sequenced in a study of T cell responses to AZD1222 COVID-19 vaccine. Measured with immunoSEQ multiplex PCR; TCRdb has only the in-frame clones, and not every one. Of 80,000 to 100,000 clones listed, just over 90% are singletons. The sequencing used peripheral blood, collected on day 0 of AZD1222 vaccination. The receptor set was obtained from an adult in good health. CDR3s include the opening cysteine and the closing phenylalanine or tryptophan. A D gene is named only where the DNA matches it firmly. Expanded clones are given a class, and other clones once, few, many or no size at all.

abundance	v_gene	j_gene	d_gene	CDR3aa	CDR3nt
-	TRBV19	TRBJ2-1	TRBD1	CASGGTGQGPYNEQFF	TGTGCCAGTGGGGGTACGGGACAGGGTCCCTACAATGAGCAGTTCTTC
-	TRBV10-3	TRBJ1-5	-	CAISESGEGDQPQHF	TGTGCCATCAGTGAGTCGGGGGAGGGTGATCAGCCCCAGCATTTT
-	TRBV13	TRBJ1-5	TRBD1	CASSQGTGNQPQHF	TGTGCCAGCAGCCAAGGGACAGGGAATCAGCCCCAGCATTTT
once	TRBV28	TRBJ1-4	-	CASRPPKRTPNEKLFF	TGTGCCAGCAGGCCCCCCAAGAGGACTCCTAATGAAAAACTGTTTTTT
-	TRBV10-3	TRBJ2-2	-	CAISSTTGMGTGELFF	TGTGCCATCAGTAGTACCACAGGTATGGGCACCGGGGAGCTGTTTTTT
-	TRBV19	TRBJ1-1	TRBD1	CASTIGQGGMNTEAFF	TGTGCCAGTACCATCGGACAGGGGGGGATGAACACTGAAGCTTTCTTT
-	TRBV27	TRBJ2-1	TRBD2	CASNLGRGTSRSQQFF	TGTGCCAGCAACCTCGGGAGGGGGACTAGTAGAAGCCAGCAGTTCTTC
-	TRBV5-1	TRBJ1-4	TRBD1	CASSLAGTGSNEKLFF	TGCGCCAGCAGCTTGGCCGGGACAGGGAGCAATGAAAAACTGTTTTTT
-	TRBV18	TRBJ1-4	TRBD1	CASSPPTSQGKDEKLFF	TGTGCCAGCTCACCACCGACCTCACAGGGGAAGGATGAAAAACTGTTTTTT
-	TRBV5-6	TRBJ1-2	TRBD1	CASSLGQGYSGYTF	TGTGCCAGCAGCTTGGGACAGGGGTACTCTGGCTACACCTTC
-	TRBV28	TRBJ1-5	-	CASRFRDIGGFQPQHF	TGTGCCAGCAGATTCCGGGACATCGGAGGTTTTCAGCCCCAGCATTTT
-	TRBV14	TRBJ2-3	-	CASSQGGPDTQYF	TGTGCCAGCAGCCAAGGGGGCCCAGATACGCAGTATTTT
once	TRBV6-2/TRBV6-3	TRBJ2-3	-	CASSRDFTSTDTQYF	TGTGCCAGCAGCAGGGACTTTACTAGCACAGATACGCAGTATTTT
-	TRBV12-3/TRBV12-4	TRBJ1-1	-	CASSLAGATEAFF	TGTGCCAGCAGTTTAGCAGGGGCCACTGAAGCTTTCTTT
-	TRBV10-1	TRBJ1-2	TRBD1	CASSVGTDYGYTF	TGCGCCAGCAGCGTCGGGACAGACTATGGCTACACCTTC
once	TRBV7-3	TRBJ1-6	-	CASCAGTSNSPLHF	TGTGCCAGCTGCGCCGGGACTAGTAATTCACCCCTCCACTTT
-	TRBV7-8	TRBJ2-7	-	CASSSPLARGAYEQYF	TGTGCCAGCAGCTCCCCACTAGCCCGAGGGGCCTACGAGCAGTACTTC
-	TRBV7-9	TRBJ1-4	-	CASSLIYRERLFF	TGTGCCAGCAGCTTAATTTATAGGGAGCGGCTGTTTTTT
-	TRBV7-2	TRBJ1-1	TRBD1	CASSLGQGTEAFF	TGTGCCAGCAGCTTGGGACAGGGTACTGAAGCTTTCTTT
once	TRBV3-1/TRBV3-2	TRBJ2-1	-	CASSQTGESYNEQFF	TGTGCCAGCAGCCAAACGGGGGAGTCTTACAATGAGCAGTTCTTC
-	TRBV6-1	TRBJ2-5	-	CASSEAPGGGETQYF	TGTGCCAGCAGTGAAGCGCCCGGGGGCGGGGAGACCCAGTACTTC
-	TRBV18	TRBJ2-5	-	CASCAGIGETQYF	TGTGCCAGCTGTGCTGGTATTGGTGAGACCCAGTACTTC
few	TRBV28	TRBJ2-7	-	CASGSHLSYEQYF	TGTGCCAGCGGTAGTCACCTCTCCTACGAGCAGTACTTC